Presented here are 21 T cell receptor beta chains from one specimen sequenced in a study of T cell changes during pregnancy in multiple sclerosis. Only in-frame clones appear in the TCRdb table, and some are missing; sequencing was by immunoSEQ multiplex PCR. The sample records about 100,000 clones, approximately 90% being singletons. The material was peripheral blood, obtained in the second trimester of pregnancy. The receptor source for this set is a female donor with multiple sclerosis, enrolled in a pregnancy study.

The chain is built from TRBV7-2 and TRBJ2-5; D is possibly TRBD2 (7 bases). Trimming pared 4 bases from V and 1 base from J, leaving 10 bases between. The germline gives CDR1 SGHTA, CDR2 FQGNSA. This CDR3 is 14 amino acids long. CDR3 sequence reads: CASSSGGSQETQYF. CDR3 coding DNA: TGTGCCAGCAGCTCGGGGGGCTCCCAAGAGACCCAGTACTTC. The full variable domain, in which reference TRBV7-2 and TRBJ2-5 provide the parts outside the CDR3, is GAGVSQSPSNKVTEKGKDVELRCDPISGHTALYWYRQSLGQGLEFLIYFQGNSAPDKSGLPSDRFSAERTGGSVSTLTIQRTQQEDSAVYLCASSSGGSQETQYFGPGTRLLVL.

This chain joins TRBV19 and TRBJ1-2, with D unclear. V shed 6 bases and J shed 8 bases, with 19 bases lying between them. There are 14 residues in the CDR3. Germline CDR1 LNHDA, CDR2 SQIVND (reference sequence). The CDR3 loop reads CASSPNFNARGYTF. As DNA, the CDR3 is TGTGCCAGTAGCCCGAACTTTAACGCGAGGGGCTACACCTTC.

The chain couples TRBV11-3 to TRBJ1-1; D unclear. Germline V gene sequence: CDR1 SGHNT, CDR2 YENEEA. Trimming pared 5 bases from V and 1 base from J, leaving 8 bases between. The CDR3 is 13 amino acids. In DNA, the CDR3 is TGTGCCAGCAGCCACAACCCGAACACTGAAGCTTTCTTT. This gives the protein CASSHNPNTEAFF.

The V call is TRBV7-8, the J call TRBJ2-1, with 8 bases fitting TRBD2. Germline V gene data show CDR1 as SGHVS and CDR2 as FQNEAQ. The V gene end was trimmed by 3 bases and the J gene end by 1 base; junction bases not matched to a gene: 5. CDR3 length: 16 amino acids. The CDR3 DNA follows: TGTGCCAGCAGCTTCGTAGCGGGGTATTCCTACAATGAGCAGTTCTTC. This translates into CASSFVAGYSYNEQFF. The whole variable domain, remainder taken from reference TRBV7-8 and TRBJ2-1, is GAGVSQSPRYKVAKRGQDVALRCDPISGHVSLFWYQQALGQGPEFLTYFQNEAQLDKSGLPSDRFFAERPEGSVSTLKIQRTQQEDSAVYLCASSFVAGYSYNEQFFGPGTRLTVL.

J is TRBJ1-4 and V is TRBV2; 7 bases fit TRBD1. The CDR3 spans 16 residues. Trimming took 6 bases from V and 0 from J; bases not matched to a gene: 7. Germline CDR1 and CDR2: SNHLY and FYNNEI. This CDR3 is CASSLDRAATNEKLFF. Here the CDR3 DNA reads TGTGCCAGCAGCCTCGACAGGGCCGCAACTAATGAAAAACTGTTTTTT. Together with reference TRBV2 and TRBJ1-4, the CDR3 gives the full variable domain: EPEVTQTPSHQVTQMGQEVILRCVPISNHLYFYWYRQILGQKVEFLVSFYNNEISEKSEIFDDQFSVERPDGSNFTLKIRSTKLEDSAMYFCASSLDRAATNEKLFFGSGTQLSVL.

V and J are TRBV5-1 and TRBJ1-6; D call uncertain. V was pared by 4 bases and J by 5 bases, with 16 bases between. Looked up from germline, CDR1 is SGHRS and CDR2 is YFSETQ. The CDR3 is made up of 16 amino acids. The CDR3 loop reads CASSPQVGGDNSPLHF. DNA for the CDR3: TGCGCCAGCAGCCCACAAGTCGGCGGGGATAATTCACCCCTCCACTTT.

Written as DNA, the CDR3 is TGCGCCAGCAGTCAATCGGCGGACAGGGGCTTTCGAGAGACCCAGTACTTC. This gives the protein CASSQSADRGFRETQYF. The chain joins TRBV23-1 to TRBJ2-5; 9 bases fit TRBD1. Being an ORF, TRBV23-1 has a function that is uncertain. V lost 0 bases, J lost 4 bases, and 9 bases stayed unmatched. The CDR3 is 17 amino acids.

This clone was observed a handful of times. V is TRBV9 and J is TRBJ1-1, with TRBD1 matching over 9 bases. V trimming: 2 bases; J trimming: 4 bases; junction bases outside the gene matches: 6. This CDR3 contains 15 residues. The germline CDR1 and CDR2 sequences are SGDLS and YYNGEE. The CDR3 reads CASSVEQGAGTEAFF. The CDR3 DNA follows: TGTGCCAGCAGCGTGGAACAGGGGGCGGGCACTGAAGCTTTCTTT.

This sequence joins TRBV11-1 and TRBJ1-1; D is unclear. Between the trimmed V and J ends, which lost 0 bases and 2 bases, there was a span of 10 bases. CDR3 length: 15 amino acids. CDR1 and CDR2 (germline): SGHAT, FQDESV (reference sequence). The CDR3 is CASSLARGGNTEAFF. In nucleotides, the CDR3 is TGTGCCAGCAGCTTAGCTCGGGGAGGAAACACTGAAGCTTTCTTT.

This clone was detected only a few times. The chain has TRBV30 and TRBJ1-1; TRBD1 matches 9 bases. The CDR3 extends over 14 amino acids. The trim removed 0 bases at V and 6 bases at J, leaving 5 bases unmatched. Germline assignment: CDR1 GTSNPN and CDR2 SVGIG (reference sequence). The CDR3 region is CAWSVGTGPSEAFF. The CDR3 coding sequence is TGTGCCTGGAGTGTCGGGACAGGGCCGTCTGAAGCTTTCTTT.

This rearrangement joins TRBV2 to TRBJ1-2, with 7 bases fitting TRBD1. CDR3 length: 14 residues. From germline, CDR1 is SNHLY and CDR2 FYNNEI. V lost 6 bases to trimming and J lost 12 bases; unmatched junction nucleotides: 16. CDR3 protein: CASSGADRALRNTF. The CDR3 bases are TGTGCCAGCAGCGGTGCCGACAGGGCCCTTAGGAACACCTTC.

This chain uses TRBV2 with TRBJ2-7; the match to TRBD1 covers 8 bases. CDR1 is SNHLY, CDR2 FYNNEI, per germline. CDR3 length: 14 amino acids. The V segment lost 4 bases and the J segment 6 bases; nucleotides outside the gene matches: 8. The CDR3 sequence is CASSVNRGTLEQYF. CDR3 sequence (DNA): TGTGCCAGCAGTGTAAACAGGGGGACTCTCGAGCAGTACTTC.

The CDR3: CASSFPPDSSYNEQFF. In nucleotides, the CDR3 is TGCGCCAGCAGCTTCCCTCCAGACTCCTCCTACAATGAGCAGTTCTTC. The gene calls are TRBV5-1 and TRBJ2-1; no firm D call. The ends were cut back, 2 bases at V and 0 bases at J, with 12 bases in the middle. This CDR3 contains 16 residues. The germline V gene has CDR1 SGHRS and CDR2 YFSETQ.

The V call is TRBV28, the J call TRBJ1-5; TRBD1 is a possible D gene (5 bases). The CDR3 has 13 residues. Trimming took 11 bases from V and 7 from J, leaving 18 bases between them. Germline V gives CDR1 MDHEN, CDR2 SYDVKM. The CDR3 region is CAGGGRPRQPQHF. In DNA, the CDR3 is TGTGCCGGGGGGGGACGGCCTCGGCAGCCCCAGCATTTT.

In nucleotides, the CDR3 is TGTGCCAGCAGTTTTACCGGGGGGCACAATGAGCAGTTCTTC. Its protein is CASSFTGGHNEQFF. This chain joins TRBV27 and TRBJ2-1; weak D call: TRBD2 (7 bases). In germline, CDR1 is MNHEY, CDR2 SMNVEV (reference sequence). V lost 3 bases and J 5 bases, leaving 11 bases between the germline ends. This CDR3 has 14 residues.

The rearrangement links TRBV28 to TRBJ2-7; 7 nucleotides match TRBD1. CDR1 is MDHEN, CDR2 SYDVKM, per germline. The CDR3 length is 14 residues. Germline trimming cut 5 bases from V and 3 bases from J; bases unmatched to any gene: 7. The CDR3 spells CASSPHRGLYEQYF. CDR3 nucleotides: TGTGCCAGCAGTCCACACAGGGGCCTCTACGAGCAGTACTTC.

V gene TRBV5-1 combines with J gene TRBJ1-1, with 10 bases aligning to TRBD1. V shed 0 bases, J shed 3 bases, and the junction held 5 bases outside the gene matches. Germline V lookup: CDR1 SGHRS, CDR2 YFSETQ. The length of the CDR3 is 16 residues. The CDR3 coding sequence is TGCGCCAGCAGCTTGGGGAAGGGACAGGGGTACACTGAAGCTTTCTTT. Translation: CASSLGKGQGYTEAFF.

The chain joins TRBV30 to TRBJ2-4; 8 bases align to TRBD2. This CDR3 contains 16 residues. Germline values: CDR1 GTSNPN, CDR2 SVGIG (reference sequence). Losses at the gene ends were 2 bases for V and 1 base for J; bases not matched to a gene: 7. CDR3 bases: TGTGCCTGGAGTTTGGGGCGGGGGGCGGCCAAAAACATTCAGTACTTC. Its translation is CAWSLGRGAAKNIQYF. The full variable domain, in which reference TRBV30 and TRBJ2-4 provide the parts outside the CDR3, is SQTIHQWPATLVQPVGSPLSLECTVEGTSNPNLYWYRQAAGRGLQLLFYSVGIGQISSEVPQNLSASRPQDRQFILSSKKLLLSDSGFYLCAWSLGRGAAKNIQYFGAGTRLSVL.

The chain is built from TRBV7-2 and TRBJ1-5; D might be TRBD1 (6 bases). The CDR3 is 15 amino acids. The V end was cut by 9 bases, the J end by 3 bases, with 18 bases between. Germline lookup yields CDR1 SGHTA and CDR2 FQGNSA. The CDR3: CASRTSSGVNQPQHF. Written as DNA, the CDR3 is TGTGCCAGTCGAACCTCCTCAGGGGTCAATCAGCCCCAGCATTTT.

V gene TRBV29-1 combines with J gene TRBJ2-5, with 9 bases matching TRBD2. The trim removed 5 bases at V and 2 bases at J, leaving 3 bases unmatched. Per germline, CDR1 SQVTM and CDR2 ANQGSEA. The length of the CDR3 is 13 residues. As DNA, the CDR3 is TGCAGCGTTATGACTAGCGGACAAGAGACCCAGTACTTC. As protein: CSVMTSGQETQYF.

CDR3 nucleotides: TGCGCCAGCAGCTTGGAAGCGGAGAACACTGAAGCTTTCTTT. Encoded protein: CASSLEAENTEAFF. The rearrangement joins TRBV5-1 to TRBJ1-1; D is undetermined. CDR1 and CDR2 from the germline V gene are SGHRS and YFSETQ. The CDR3 contains 14 residues. V was cut by 0 bases and J by 1 base, with 7 bases left in between.